The 8 T cell receptor beta chains reported below all come from one sample, sequenced in a study of CD8 T cells in Susac syndrome. Random hexamers were used to reverse transcribe an amount of about 0.45 to 1 ug RNA. Each CDR3 protein is one row after TCRdb ran MiXCR on the immunoSEQ multiplex PCR reads. Found here are 250,000 to 350,000 distinct CDR3 sequences, under 95% of them singletons; the top ten hold roughly 0.059%. The sequenced material came from CD4+ T cells from PBMCs. The origin of the receptors is a human donor with multiple sclerosis.

This chain connects TRBV6-1 to TRBJ2-7, with TRBD2 matching over 13 bases. CDR3 length: 18 residues. With V trimmed by 6 bases and J by 0 bases, 11 bases remained unmatched. Looked up from germline, CDR1 is MNHNS and CDR2 is SASEGT. The CDR3 DNA sequence: TGTGCCAGCAGGAGGACTAGCGGGAGCGCTGGGAGCTCCTACGAGCAGTACTTC. Translating gives CASRRTSGSAGSSYEQYF.

V usage is TRBV5-4 and J usage is TRBJ2-2; D tentatively fits TRBD1 or TRBD2 (5 bases each). The CDR3 runs 15 residues. The germline V gene has CDR1 SGHNT and CDR2 YYREEE (reference sequence). V was shortened by 4 bases and J by 3 bases, with 13 bases between the two germline ends. In DNA form, the CDR3 reads TGTGCCAGCAGCAGCCGCTTGGGGGACACCGGGGAGCTGTTTTTT. It is translated as CASSSRLGDTGELFF.

This clonotype occurred once. This sequence joins TRBV2 and TRBJ2-5, with TRBD1 matching over 11 bases. This CDR3 is 15 amino acids long. V dropped 4 bases and J dropped 10; count of bases not matched to a gene: 11. Germline CDR1 reads SNHLY; CDR2 reads FYNNEI. The DNA for the CDR3 is TGTGCCAGCAGTGTCCGGACAGGGGGCGGAAGCCACCAGTACTTC. Amino acid sequence: CASSVRTGGGSHQYF.

The V gene is TRBV7-2, the J gene TRBJ1-1; D call uncertain. The CDR3 extends over 13 amino acids. The V and J ends lost 5 bases and 7 bases respectively, with 14 bases between them. CDR1 and CDR2 (germline): SGHTA, FQGNSA. For the CDR3, the DNA is TGTGCCAGCAGCGCAGGCGTCGACCTTGAAGCTTTCTTT. Translating gives CASSAGVDLEAFF.

This chain links TRBV20-1 with TRBJ2-3; no clear D. Trimming took 1 base from V and 3 from J, leaving 11 bases between them. CDR1 is DFQATT, CDR2 SNEGSKA, per germline (reference sequence). This CDR3 is 14 amino acids long. The CDR3 region is CSARGAPGTDTQYF. The CDR3 nucleotides are TGCAGTGCTAGAGGGGCCCCTGGAACAGATACGCAGTATTTT.

The chain couples TRBV5-1 to TRBJ2-3, with D perhaps TRBD2 (6 bases). V lost 4 bases to trimming and J lost 2 bases, with 20 bases between them. Germline V gene lookup returns CDR1 SGHRS and CDR2 YFSETQ. The CDR3 totals 17 residues. Written as DNA, the CDR3 is TGCGCCAGCAGCCCCTCCCAGGGCGGGACGTTCACAGATACGCAGTATTTT. Amino acids: CASSPSQGGTFTDTQYF.

This chain uses TRBV4-3 with TRBJ2-1; D is undetermined. Germline CDR1 LGHNA, CDR2 YSLEER. The CDR3 loop spans 17 amino acids. V dropped 4 bases and J dropped 6 bases, with 22 bases sitting between them. The CDR3 here is CASSPSLADHTGNEQFF. The CDR3 DNA reads as TGCGCCAGCAGCCCGTCCTTGGCGGACCACACCGGCAATGAGCAGTTCTTC.

This rearrangement joins TRBV12-3 or TRBV12-4 to TRBJ2-7, with no clear D. This CDR3 has 15 residues. The V end lost 3 bases, the J end lost 2 bases, and 14 bases lay between the germline ends. CDR3 sequence (DNA): TGTGCCAGCAGTTTCGCTCCGGGCCGAACCTACGAGCAGTACTTC. This translates into CASSFAPGRTYEQYF.